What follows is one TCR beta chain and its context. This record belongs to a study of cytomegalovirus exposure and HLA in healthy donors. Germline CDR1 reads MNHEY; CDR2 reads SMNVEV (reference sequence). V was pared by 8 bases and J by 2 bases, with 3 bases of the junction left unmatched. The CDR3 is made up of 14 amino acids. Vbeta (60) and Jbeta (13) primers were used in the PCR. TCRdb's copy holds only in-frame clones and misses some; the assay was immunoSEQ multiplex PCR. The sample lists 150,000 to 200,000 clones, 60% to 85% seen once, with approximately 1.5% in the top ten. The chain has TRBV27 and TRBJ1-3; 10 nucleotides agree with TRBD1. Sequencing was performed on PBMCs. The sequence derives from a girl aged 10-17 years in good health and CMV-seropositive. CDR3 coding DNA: TGTGCCAGCGGGGACAGGGGCCCTGGAAACACCATATATTTT. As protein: CASGDRGPGNTIYF.